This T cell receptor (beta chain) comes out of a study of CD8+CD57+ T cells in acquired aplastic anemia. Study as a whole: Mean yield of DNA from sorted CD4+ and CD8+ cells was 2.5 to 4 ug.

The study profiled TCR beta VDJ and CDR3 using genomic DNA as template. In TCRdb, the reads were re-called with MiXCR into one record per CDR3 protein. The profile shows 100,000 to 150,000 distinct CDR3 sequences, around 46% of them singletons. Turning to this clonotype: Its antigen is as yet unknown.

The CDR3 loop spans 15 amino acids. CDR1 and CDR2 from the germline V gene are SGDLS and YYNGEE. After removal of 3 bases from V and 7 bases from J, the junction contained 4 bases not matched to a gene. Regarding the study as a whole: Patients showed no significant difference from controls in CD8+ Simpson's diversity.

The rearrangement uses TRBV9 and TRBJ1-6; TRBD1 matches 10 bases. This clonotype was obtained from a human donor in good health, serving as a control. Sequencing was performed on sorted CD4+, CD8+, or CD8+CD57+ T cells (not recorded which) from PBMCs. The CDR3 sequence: CASSGQGASNSPLHF. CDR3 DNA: TGTGCCAGCAGCGGACAGGGGGCTTCGAATTCACCCCTCCACTTT.